These 5 T cell receptor beta chains were all obtained from the same sample, sequenced in a study of OX40 agonist ivuxolimab in advanced cancers. The receptor library was made with the immunoSEQ multiplex PCR assay. TCRdb stores this immuneACCESS table with in-frame sequences only. Part of the clones is absent; in the studies checked, under half of the shortfall reflects unresolved V genes, and no reason is known for the rest. In this sample the table shows roughly 60,000 clones, approximately 84% of which occur a single time. The ten largest account for roughly 4.5% of the sample. Material: CD4+ or CD8+ T cells sorted from blood, obtained in a trial of the OX40 agonist ivuxolimab. The receptors here all came from an adult with an advanced solid tumor such as melanoma, head and neck, liver or kidney cancer.

CDR3: CASSFCRGEKLFF. Written as DNA, the CDR3 is TGTGCCAGCAGCTTTTGTAGGGGCGAAAAACTGTTTTTT. This chain links TRBV12-1 with TRBJ1-4; no DNA check was done on the table's D call, TRBD1. TRBV12-1 is given as a pseudogene. CDR3 length equals 13 residues.

The rearrangement links TRBV11-2 to TRBJ2-7; a possible D gene is TRBD2 (6 bases). With 3 bases removed from V and 6 bases from J, the gap between germline ends came to 12 bases. The length of the CDR3 is 13 residues. CDR1 and CDR2 (germline): SGHAT, FQNNGV. CDR3 region: CASSFGGEGEQYF. DNA for the CDR3: TGTGCCAGCAGCTTCGGGGGAGAGGGCGAGCAGTACTTC.

This chain connects TRBV5-4 to TRBJ2-2; TRBD2 agrees at 7 bases. Germline CDR1 SGHNT, CDR2 YYREEE (reference sequence). After removal of 2 bases from V and 1 base from J, the junction contained 5 bases not matched to a gene. The CDR3 is 16 amino acids. CDR3 nucleotide sequence: TGTGCCAGCAGCTTCCGGGCTAGCGGGAACACCGGGGAGCTGTTTTTT. This encodes CASSFRASGNTGELFF.

The chain couples TRBV5-5 to TRBJ2-7; D not resolved. With 2 bases removed from V and 6 bases from J, the gap between germline ends came to 15 bases. The CDR3 is 14 amino acids. CDR1 and CDR2 from the germline V gene are SGHKS and YYEKEE (reference sequence). CDR3: CASSLSTGFTEQYF. The DNA of the CDR3 is TGTGCCAGCAGCTTATCTACTGGCTTTACCGAGCAGTACTTC.

The V gene is TRBV6-6, the J gene TRBJ2-7; 13 positions match TRBD2. Per the germline V gene, CDR1 is MNHNY and CDR2 is SVGAGI (reference sequence). The CDR3 loop spans 14 amino acids. V trimming: 5 bases; J trimming: 6 bases; junction bases outside the gene matches: 4. CDR3 region: CASSTGTSGIEQYF. The CDR3 DNA reads as TGTGCCAGCAGTACCGGGACTAGCGGGATCGAGCAGTACTTC.